This paragraph covers one TCR beta chain sequence. What antigen it recognizes has not been identified. There are no base qualities to consult, and no much larger clone falls within one base. This sample was included in a study of cytomegalovirus exposure and HLA in healthy donors (dated 2017 in TCRdb). The study in broad terms: An earlier analysis of roughly 630 of the donors reported roughly 270 Gb of sequence data and 100 million to 130 million unique TCR beta sequences from roughly 180 million T cells. An earlier analysis of several hundred of the donors used high-throughput TCR beta sequencing to judge whether each TCR beta V gene segment behaved as functional or pseudogenic. To predict cytomegalovirus infection status, the study brought together high-throughput TCR immunosequencing, statistical association of individual TCRs with disease status, and machine learning. An early release covering roughly 640 HLA-typed donors comprised approximately 300 gigabases of sequencing data and approximately 80 million unique TCR sequences. Among 300 to 500 genotyped donors of the cohort, an average of approximately 200,000 unique TCR beta nucleotide sequences was sequenced per donor, of which 15% to 20% were non-productive. The number of donors typed differed by locus, with about 620-630 for A, B, C, DRB1 and DQB1, about 500 for DQA1, under 610 for DPA1, and around 430 for DPB1. Donor age, sex, ethnicity and CMV serostatus were collected together with the repertoire data. The T cell repertoires of some 670 subjects were profiled by immunosequencing and related to cytomegalovirus serostatus. Both class I and class II loci were covered by HLA typing, at four-digit resolution. Of the roughly 430 genotyped donors, 65% to 90% fell in the genetic ancestry cluster associated with self-reported Caucasian donors. Every discovery cohort repertoire had been produced on one sequencing platform. A later analysis re-analyzed previously published TCR beta repertoires from 550 to 700 donors and added high-resolution HLA genotyping to study TCR occurrence patterns. In the later analysis, no new phenotypic data were used to find candidate immune exposures; instead, reliance was placed on TCR beta sequences and their occurrence across donors. A later genetic analysis used genome-wide SNP genotypes for about 60% of the roughly 700 donors, treating that subset as a discovery cohort. Because of strong linkage in the cohort, roughly five DR-DQ haplotypes were treated as single units for association and clustering. The study aimed to test whether signatures of past pathogen exposure could be identified by cataloging public T cell receptors. Besides the first cohort of some 670 subjects, a separate validation cohort made up of over a hundred different subjects was used. General study outcomes and caveats: A later analysis associated about 17,000 TCR beta sequences with specific HLA alleles at a false discovery rate of 0.05. The earlier analysis of 587 of the donors excluded roughly 17 rarely observed V segments, including chromosome 9 orphons, because counts were too low. A total of around 150 TCR beta chains were listed by the study as associated with cytomegalovirus. According to a later analysis, TCR association rates differed among HLA loci, with DRB1 alleles showing the most associated TCRs and HLA-C alleles showing the fewest. Cytomegalovirus status was reported to be diagnosed by the classifier with high specificity and sensitivity in both the original and validation cohorts. A further reported finding was that TCR beta sequences accurately predicted the HLA-A and HLA-B alleles for most subjects in the first cohort. Compared with equally common non-associated chains, HLA-associated TCR beta chains in a later analysis were more clonally expanded and had lower generation probabilities. While some public TCRs were present in many individuals, most TCR sequences turned up only very rarely across donors. A group of highly shared sequence variants was considered likely to be a technical artifact of the sequencing pipeline. Only TCR beta chains were sequenced in this cohort, and the absence of alpha or paired-chain data limited detectable features. The 87-base-pair reads could not distinguish some IMGT-functional V segments, including TRBV6-2 and TRBV6-3, so those segments were excluded. Compared with the approximately 670-donor mean, donors in an Asian-associated ancestry cluster had fewer N-insertions in productive TCRs, according to a later genetic analysis. In vitro tests confirmed that a few of the cytomegalovirus-associated TCR beta chains recognize cytomegalovirus antigens. An association between a missense DCLRE1C variant and V-gene and J-gene trimming of TCR beta chains was found in a later genetic analysis and replicated in an independent cohort. Because some donors lacked HLA typing at each locus, the association tests relied only on the typed subset. The authors suggested that the approach could potentially be extended to other disease states and immunological phenotypes. An earlier analysis of 587 of the donors showed that most TCR beta V segments appeared in productive rearrangements either about 90% or about 30% of the time, which broadly matched IMGT annotations. Linkage disequilibrium might explain the correlated functional status among segregating V segments, but an unknown experimental factor could not be ruled out. Presence/absence analyses assumed roughly uniform sequencing depth across donors, an assumption that may not hold. A later analysis reported that several top co-occurrence clusters appeared linked to parvovirus B19, influenza, CMV and Epstein-Barr virus. The only immune exposure information available for the cohort was CMV serostatus. Most CMV-associated TCR beta chains appeared to be HLA-restricted in a later analysis, and the HLA associations seemed to be driven largely by CMV exposure. Assigning TCR associations to individual alleles was difficult when HLA alleles, especially DR and DQ, strongly co-occurred.

Library generation was performed with the immunoSEQ multiplex PCR assay. For the multiplex PCR, a mixture combining 60 forward primers for TCR Vbeta segments and 13 reverse primers for TCR Jbeta segments was used. A multiplex PCR assay on genomic DNA amplified the CDR3 region of rearranged TCR beta genes. The Illumina HiSeq System was used to sequence the amplified TCR beta libraries as 87-base-pair reads. The study's processing was this. A later analysis counted around 72 million unique TCR beta chains across the roughly 700 repertoires, and around 9.9 million of these chains were shared by at least two donors. To remove PCR and sequencing errors, raw reads were error-corrected and collapsed into unique sequences using a nearest-neighbor algorithm that merged closely related sequences. Alignment of CDR3 sequences to IMGT reference sequences was used to assign V, D and J gene segments. Each retained sequence needed at least a six-nucleotide match to both a V gene segment and a J gene segment. A rearrangement was called productive if the CDR3 had no stop codons and remained in frame with V and J, and every other rearrangement was called non-productive. CDR3 was defined by IMGT convention, running from the second conserved V-encoded cysteine to the conserved J-encoded phenylalanine. Sequences without an unambiguous match to a single V gene segment were excluded from the earlier analysis of approximately 560 of the donors. An earlier analysis of 587 of the donors called V segments functional above 56.7% productive rearrangements and segregating when the between-donor standard deviation exceeded 5%. A statistical classification framework was developed to diagnose cytomegalovirus status using the catalog of TCR beta chain sequences. V and J gene assignment, in a later analysis, came from comparing TCR nucleotide sequences with IMGT/GENE-DB human TR gene sequences. The TCRdist pipeline was used in a later analysis to assign CDR3 sequences and most-parsimonious VDJ recombination scenarios. In a later analysis, every TCR beta chain was defined by the combination of its CDR3 amino acid sequence and its V-gene family, and reads without a unique V-gene family were dropped. A later analysis removed several hundred highly shared, low-generation-probability nucleotide sequences to deal with suspected cross-contamination and a sequencing artifact. For each public chain, a later analysis derived a clonal expansion index from normalized ranks of inferred template counts within each repertoire. A later analysis computed generation probabilities with a VDJ recombination model fitted to out-of-frame rearrangements, and checked the results against IGoR. A later analysis scored TCR-TCR, TCR-HLA and TCR-CMV co-occurrence with hypergeometric tests, applying a repertoire-size bias correction to TCR pairs. False discovery rates were estimated in a later analysis by permuting HLA or CMV assignments 20 times. In a later analysis, co-occurring TCRs were grouped using DBSCAN, and TCRdist sequence similarity was added for clustering within HLA-allele-positive subsets. Repertoires with fewer than 30,000 or more than 120,000 public chains, plus five repertoires with anomalous nucleotide sharing, were excluded from co-occurrence clustering. TCRdb carries this immuneACCESS record with in-frame sequences only. Its versions omit some clonotypes, under half of them owing to an unresolved V gene in the studies checked, with the rest unexplained. From that table come the V and J calls and clone size; the DNA was used to work out D and trimming. The sample yields 100,000 or so clones; over 65% were counted once. The ten largest make up 7% to 10% of the sample.

The cohort was made up of approximately 670 healthy bone marrow donors. At the time of sampling, all cohort members were nominally healthy, though unrecorded immune exposures were likely present. The donor was CMV seropositive and was included in the group of almost 300 seropositive cohort members. A peripheral blood sample was collected from each donor, and TCR beta sequencing was performed on peripheral blood mononuclear cells. The Qiagen DNeasy Blood Extraction Kit was used to extract genomic DNA from the blood cell samples. The germline V end is reduced by 5 bases and the J end by 6 bases; junction bases left unmatched: 10. From cysteine to phenylalanine, the CDR3 is 15 amino acids long. The kept DNA is CDR3 alone, 45 bases in frame from the first base. The germline V gene provides CDR1 SGHVS and CDR2 FNYEAQ.

This TCR was recovered from a man in his forties in good health and CMV-seropositive. Sequenced: PBMCs. The chain was built from TRBV7-6 and TRBJ2-1; TRBD1 fits 7 bases in the junction. The CDR3 protein sequence reads: CASSPGQVFSNEQFF. The DNA reads TGTGCCAGCAGCCCCGGACAGGTGTTTAGCAATGAGCAGTTCTTC.